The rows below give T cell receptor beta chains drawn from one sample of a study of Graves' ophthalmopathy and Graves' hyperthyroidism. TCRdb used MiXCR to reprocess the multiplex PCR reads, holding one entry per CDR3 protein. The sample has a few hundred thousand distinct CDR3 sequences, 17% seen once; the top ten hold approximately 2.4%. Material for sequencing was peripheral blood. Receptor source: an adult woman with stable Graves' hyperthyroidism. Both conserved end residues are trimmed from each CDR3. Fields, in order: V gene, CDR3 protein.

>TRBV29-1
SVQADSSYEQY
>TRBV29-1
SVGSQAVDEQY
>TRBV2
ASSARTGGTGELF
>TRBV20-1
SATINEQY
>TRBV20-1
SARRGGVAEETQY
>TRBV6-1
ASSAGAGVSNQPQH
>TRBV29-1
SVEVTRQNTGELF
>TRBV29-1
SVDSQVGTTEAF
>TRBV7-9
ACGGSSQETQY
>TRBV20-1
SARGRGARYEQY
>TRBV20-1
SARGDIYYGYT
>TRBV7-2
ASSLSRWGSGELF
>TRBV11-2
ASSYLLGDGYT
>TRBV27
ASSFSDPGTFYEQY
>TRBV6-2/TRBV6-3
ASSPLGQTNYGYT
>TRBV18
ASSQTDRALNTGELF
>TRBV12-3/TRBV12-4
ASSLYLDRDVDYGYT
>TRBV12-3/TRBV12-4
ASNKDSGANVLT
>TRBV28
ASGRLSYEQY
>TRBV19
AKPNGGPAKNIKY
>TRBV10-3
AITGQDSYEQY
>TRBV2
AGQRANTGELF
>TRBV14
ASSPVTGVGYEQY
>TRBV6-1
ASRFGEMWTEAF
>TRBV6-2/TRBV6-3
ASSYLLSGNTIY
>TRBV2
ATRTGAMSGELF
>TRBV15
ATSSEQGRQAF
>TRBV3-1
ASSQRQDGYT
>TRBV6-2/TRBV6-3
ASTPSPNPGGYT
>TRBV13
ASSFTQGRTKKETQY
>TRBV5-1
ASSFAGQSNYGYT
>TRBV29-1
SVEDRRGGSSYEQY
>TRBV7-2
ASSYKGSGNTIY
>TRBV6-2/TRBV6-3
ASEPQGGSYEQY
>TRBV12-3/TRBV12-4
ASSLAGVSYEQY
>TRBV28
ASSLILNQPQH
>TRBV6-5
ASSYSWTEGLDEQY
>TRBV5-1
ASSLDLRGNTEAF
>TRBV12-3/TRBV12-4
ASSFVRGTGVHEQY
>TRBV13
ASSPGLVTAYEQY
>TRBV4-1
ASSQEGQGAYGYT
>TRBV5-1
ASSLTGQANYGYT
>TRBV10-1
ASSDDLAGDTGELF
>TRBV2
ASSGNRGETQY
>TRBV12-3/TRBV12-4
ASSLGIPEQY
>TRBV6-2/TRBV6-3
ASTNQY
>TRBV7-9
ASSLAGGGNTEAF
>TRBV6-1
ASWHRVTGELF
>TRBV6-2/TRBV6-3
ASSYPTGLAVYEQY
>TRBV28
ASTFGVSYEQY
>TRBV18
ASSPGTGSYEQY
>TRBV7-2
ASSSGPYNSYEQY
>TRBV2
ASSRDMYQETQY
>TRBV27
ASTEGAAYNSPLH
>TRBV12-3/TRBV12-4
ASSRGHYEQY